The 7 T cell receptor beta chains in this list originate from one sample, sequenced in a study of OX40 agonist ivuxolimab in advanced cancers. Repertoires were generated with immunoSEQ multiplex PCR, while TCRdb's copy carries only in-frame clones and drops some. This table has tens of thousands of clones, approximately 80% appearing once. This specimen consisted of CD4+ or CD8+ T cells sorted from blood, obtained in a trial of the OX40 agonist ivuxolimab. Receptors originate from an adult with an advanced solid tumor such as melanoma, head and neck, liver or kidney cancer.

The J gene is TRBJ1-1, the V gene TRBV5-1; tentative D call: TRBD1 (5 bases). CDR3 length: 14 amino acids. CDR1 and CDR2 from the germline V gene are SGHRS and YFSETQ. The V end lost 4 bases, the J end lost 10 bases, and 20 bases lay between the germline ends. CDR3 bases: TGCGCCAGCAGCCTTGTCGACGCGGGACGGGGAGCTTTCTTT. Translation gives CASSLVDAGRGAFF.

The V call is TRBV2, the J call TRBJ1-2; tentatively, D is TRBD1 (5 bases). V dropped 2 bases and J dropped 4 bases, with 8 bases sitting between them. Germline CDR1 reads SNHLY; CDR2 reads FYNNEI. The CDR3 has 13 amino acids. The CDR3 sequence: CASSEYGGYGYTF. CDR3 DNA sequence: TGTGCCAGCAGTGAATATGGGGGCTATGGCTACACCTTC.

The genes are TRBV13 and TRBJ2-1; TRBD2 is a possible D gene (6 bases). Germline V gene data show CDR1 as PRHDT and CDR2 as FYEKMQ (reference sequence). With 6 bases removed from V and 8 bases from J, the gap between germline ends came to 17 bases. The CDR3 spans 14 residues. The CDR3 DNA is TGTGCCAGCAGAGCCCTGGGGGGTCGGGATGAGCAGTTCTTC. This codes for CASRALGGRDEQFF. The full variable domain, completed using reference TRBV13 and TRBJ2-1, is AAGVIQSPRHLIKEKRETATLKCYPIPRHDTVYWYQQGPGQDPQFLISFYEKMQSDKGSIPDRFSAQQFSDYHSELNMSSLELGDSALYFCASRALGGRDEQFFGPGTRLTVL.

The chain links TRBV10-3 to TRBJ2-1, with TRBD1 matching 7 bases. Germline loops: CDR1 ENHRY, CDR2 SYGVKD. The CDR3 covers 14 residues. With V trimmed by 7 bases and J by 8 bases, 11 bases remained unmatched. The CDR3 is CAITGQDGGDEQFF. The CDR3 coding sequence is TGTGCCATCACCGGACAGGATGGAGGAGATGAGCAGTTCTTC.

The chain links TRBV2 to TRBJ1-4; D gene ambiguous. Germline V gives CDR1 SNHLY, CDR2 FYNNEI. CDR3 length: 13 amino acids. Trimming shortened V by 7 bases and J by 8 bases, and 14 bases separated the two germline ends. The CDR3 DNA reads as TGTGCCAGCAACTCCCAACTAGAAGAAAAACTGTTTTTT. This encodes CASNSQLEEKLFF.

The chain uses TRBV19 and TRBJ2-1, with unresolved D. This CDR3 is built from 13 residues. Trimming removed 6 bases at V and 2 bases at J, with 8 bases between. Germline V gene data show CDR1 as LNHDA and CDR2 as SQIVND (reference sequence). The DNA for the CDR3 is TGTGCCAGTAGCTTCGGGCCCTACAATGAGCAGTTCTTC. Translating gives CASSFGPYNEQFF.

V and J are TRBV6-5 and TRBJ2-5, with D perhaps assigned TRBD1 or TRBD2 (5 bases each). This CDR3 is 14 amino acids long. Germline-derived CDR1 and CDR2 are MNHEY and SVGAGI. Trimming pared 7 bases from V and 11 bases from J, leaving 23 bases between. The CDR3 here is CASTMAPDRGQQYF. CDR3 nucleotide sequence: TGTGCCAGCACCATGGCCCCCGACAGAGGGCAGCAGTACTTC.